These 22 T cell receptor beta chains were sequenced from one sample in a study of OX40 agonist ivuxolimab in advanced cancers. Assay: immunoSEQ multiplex PCR; the TCRdb copy retains only in-frame clones and omits some. The sample consists of approximately 81,000 clones, 86% of them appearing once. The starting material was CD4+ or CD8+ T cells sorted from blood, obtained in a trial of the OX40 agonist ivuxolimab. These receptors originate from an adult with an advanced solid tumor such as melanoma, head and neck, liver or kidney cancer.

This chain links TRBV7-2 with TRBJ2-1; 10 nucleotides match TRBD2. The CDR3 covers 16 residues. V gave up 3 bases and J gave up 4 bases; unmatched junction bases: 6. In germline, CDR1 is SGHTA, CDR2 FQGNSA. The DNA of the CDR3 is TGTGCCAGCAGCTTTCAACTAGCGGGACTGTACAATGAGCAGTTCTTC. Its translation is CASSFQLAGLYNEQFF. Drawing the rest from reference TRBV7-2 and TRBJ2-1, the complete variable domain is GAGVSQSPSNKVTEKGKDVELRCDPISGHTALYWYRQSLGQGLEFLIYFQGNSAPDKSGLPSDRFSAERTGGSVSTLTIQRTQQEDSAVYLCASSFQLAGLYNEQFFGPGTRLTVL.

This clone was counted a single time. V and J are TRBV6-1 and TRBJ2-1, with 9 nucleotides matching TRBD1. In germline, CDR1 is MNHNS, CDR2 SASEGT. The CDR3 contains 15 residues. The V and J ends lost 4 bases and 8 bases, in that order; junction bases with no gene match: 9. CDR3 sequence: CASSAGDRAVYEQFF. CDR3 DNA sequence: TGTGCCAGCAGTGCGGGGGACAGGGCAGTCTATGAGCAGTTCTTC.

This clone was counted between two and nine times. The chain carries TRBV14 and TRBJ1-2, with D perhaps matching TRBD1 (6 bases). Germline CDR1 is SGHDN and CDR2 is FVKESK. V lost 1 base, J lost 4 bases, and 19 bases lay in between. This CDR3 spans 17 amino acids. The CDR3 reads CASSQVRATGTFYGYTF. The CDR3 DNA is TGTGCCAGCAGCCAAGTTCGTGCTACAGGGACCTTCTATGGCTACACCTTC.

CDR3 region: CASSRQGAETQYF. The CDR3 DNA sequence: TGCGCCAGCAGCCGACAGGGGGCGGAGACCCAGTACTTC. The chain combines TRBV5-1 with TRBJ2-5, with 10 bases identical to TRBD1. In germline, CDR1 is SGHRS, CDR2 YFSETQ. The CDR3 contains 13 residues. The V and J ends lost 4 bases and 5 bases, in that order; junction bases with no gene match: 2. Full variable domain (missing parts from reference TRBV5-1 and TRBJ2-5): KAGVTQTPRYLIKTRGQQVTLSCSPISGHRSVSWYQQTPGQGLQFLFEYFSETQRNKGNFPGRFSGRQFSNSRSEMNVSTLELGDSALYLCASSRQGAETQYFGPGTRLLVL.

The chain joins TRBV6-5 to TRBJ2-2, with 11 positions matching TRBD2. V dropped 7 bases and J dropped 6; count of bases not matched to a gene: 4. The CDR3 length is 14 residues. Germline V gene sequence: CDR1 MNHEY, CDR2 SVGAGI. The CDR3 loop reads CASNILAGAGELFF. CDR3 coding DNA: TGTGCCAGCAACATACTAGCGGGGGCCGGGGAGCTGTTTTTT.

The CDR3 DNA reads as TGTGCCAGCAGCCCGCTCGATTGGCAGGGGGAGACTGAAGCTTTCTTT. Its translation: CASSPLDWQGETEAFF. V usage is TRBV7-9 and J usage is TRBJ1-1; the match to TRBD1 covers 7 bases. CDR1 is SEHNR, CDR2 FQNEAQ, per germline (reference sequence). V lost 5 bases, J lost 5 bases, and 14 bases stayed unmatched. This CDR3 is built from 16 residues.

The chain links TRBV6-1 to TRBJ1-2; TRBD1 matches 7 bases. This CDR3 has 14 residues. Germline CDR1 is MNHNS and CDR2 is SASEGT. The V segment lost 8 bases and the J segment 7 bases; nucleotides outside the gene matches: 13. In DNA, the CDR3 is TGTGCCAGCGGAGAAGGGGCAGGGGGTTTTGGCTACACCTTC. Its protein is CASGEGAGGFGYTF.

The chain has TRBV18 and TRBJ2-5, with no clear D. CDR3 length: 14 residues. Deletions cut 3 bases from V and 0 bases from J, with 8 bases between. CDR1 is KGHSH and CDR2 is LQKENI in the germline V gene. The CDR3 nucleotides are TGTGCCAGCTCACCCCCAAACCACCAAGAGACCCAGTACTTC. Translated, it gives CASSPPNHQETQYF.

In its sample, this clone was seen once. This rearrangement joins TRBV6-5 to TRBJ2-3, with D perhaps matching TRBD1 or TRBD2 (5 bases each). The CDR3 is 15 residues long. In germline, CDR1 is MNHEY, CDR2 SVGAGI. Trimming cost V 0 bases and J 6 bases, with 13 bases left between them. CDR3 sequence: CASSYSGASGDTQYF. CDR3 bases: TGTGCCAGCAGTTACTCTGGGGCCTCGGGGGATACGCAGTATTTT.

This chain links TRBV9 with TRBJ1-5; D ambiguous. Trimming took 0 bases from V and 2 from J, leaving 9 bases between them. CDR1 is SGDLS, CDR2 YYNGEE, per germline. CDR3 size: 15 residues. The CDR3 region is CASSVAGSGNQPQHF. The CDR3, as DNA: TGTGCCAGCAGCGTAGCCGGTTCTGGCAATCAGCCCCAGCATTTT.

V and J are TRBV30 and TRBJ1-2; D unresolved. The germline V gene has CDR1 GTSNPN and CDR2 SVGIG (reference sequence). V gave up 4 bases and J gave up 1 base, with 10 bases separating them. The CDR3 has 13 residues. CDR3 amino acids: CAWTPGINYGYTF. CDR3 DNA: TGTGCCTGGACCCCCGGGATTAACTATGGCTACACCTTC.

V and J are TRBV7-5 and TRBJ1-1; TRBD1 is the table's D call, not checked against the DNA. TRBV7-5 is a pseudogene locus. The CDR3 has 15 residues. CDR3 bases: TGTGTCAGAAGCTCCCCCGGGACAGGGAAAACTGAAGCTTTCTTT. Amino acids: CVRSSPGTGKTEAFF.

This clone was seen a handful of times. The chain recombines TRBV10-3 with TRBJ1-2; 7 positions agree with TRBD1. The V gene's germline CDR1 is ENHRY and CDR2 SYGVKD. Trimming at V came to 6 bases and at J to 6 bases, leaving 7 bases not matched to a gene. The CDR3 length is 13 residues. The CDR3 DNA reads TGTGCCATCAGGGGCGACAGGGCGGATGGCTACACCTTC. Its protein product is CAIRGDRADGYTF.

As to this clone: Other DNA sequences in the same sample also yield this CDR3. The chain couples TRBV5-1 to TRBJ2-7; D possibly corresponds to TRBD2 (6 bases). The V end was cut by 5 bases, the J end by 1 base, with 10 bases between. The CDR3 is 13 residues long. The V gene's germline CDR1 is SGHRS and CDR2 YFSETQ. The CDR3: CASRASGSYEQYF. In nucleotides, the CDR3 is TGCGCCAGCAGGGCAAGCGGGTCCTACGAGCAGTACTTC.

CDR3 nucleotides: TGTGCCAGCAGCTTGACAGGGGACCCCTACAATGAGCAGTTCTTC. This codes for CASSLTGDPYNEQFF. V gene TRBV11-2 combines with J gene TRBJ2-1; 8 bases agree with TRBD1. With V trimmed by 3 bases and J by 2 bases, 3 bases remained unmatched. The CDR3 has 15 amino acids. Germline CDR1 reads SGHAT; CDR2 reads FQNNGV.

V usage is TRBV19 and J usage is TRBJ1-5; a weak D match, TRBD1 (5 bases). From germline, CDR1 is LNHDA and CDR2 SQIVND (reference sequence). CDR3 length equals 15 residues. V lost 10 bases and J lost 3, with 19 bases in between. The DNA for the CDR3 is TGTGCCACTCGCCAGGACATGAATAACAATCAGCCCCAGCATTTT. This encodes CATRQDMNNNQPQHF. The full variable domain, in which reference TRBV19 and TRBJ1-5 provide the parts outside the CDR3, is DGGITQSPKYLFRKEGQNVTLSCEQNLNHDAMYWYRQDPGQGLRLIYYSQIVNDFQKGDIAEGYSVSREKKESFPLTVTSAQKNPTAFYLCATRQDMNNNQPQHFGDGTRLSIL.

The J gene is TRBJ1-6, the V gene TRBV28; the match to TRBD1 covers 9 bases. CDR3 length: 15 residues. The germline gives CDR1 MDHEN, CDR2 SYDVKM. V was pared by 5 bases and J by 10 bases, with 9 bases of the junction left unmatched. The CDR3 is CASSPGDRVRSPLHF. The DNA for the CDR3 is TGTGCCAGCAGTCCAGGGGACAGGGTCAGGTCACCCCTCCACTTT.

This clone has more than one count but fewer than ten. CDR3 region: CATSRSTGANEKLFF. CDR3 DNA sequence: TGTGCCACCAGCCGATCGACAGGAGCTAATGAAAAACTGTTTTTT. The V gene is TRBV15, the J gene TRBJ1-4, with D possibly being TRBD1 (6 bases). Germline lookup yields CDR1 LNHNV and CDR2 YYDKDF (reference sequence). This CDR3 region has 15 residues. The germline V and J ends were trimmed by 5 bases and 3 bases, with 13 bases remaining between them.

This chain joins TRBV5-1 and TRBJ2-1, with 10 nucleotides matching TRBD2. The length of the CDR3 is 17 residues. Germline loops: CDR1 SGHRS, CDR2 YFSETQ. Trimming removed 1 base from V and 0 bases from J; junction bases left unmatched: 4. The CDR3 DNA follows: TGCGCCAGCAGCTTGATGTCTAGCGGGAGCTCCTACAATGAGCAGTTCTTC. Translated, it gives CASSLMSSGSSYNEQFF. The variable domain in full, completed from reference TRBV5-1 and TRBJ2-1, reads KAGVTQTPRYLIKTRGQQVTLSCSPISGHRSVSWYQQTPGQGLQFLFEYFSETQRNKGNFPGRFSGRQFSNSRSEMNVSTLELGDSALYLCASSLMSSGSSYNEQFFGPGTRLTVL.

This chain links TRBV5-4 with TRBJ2-7; TRBD2 aligns across 9 bases. The germline V gene has CDR1 SGHNT and CDR2 YYREEE (reference sequence). With V trimmed by 5 bases and J by 3 bases, 9 bases remained unmatched. CDR3 length equals 15 residues. In DNA, the CDR3 is TGTGCCAGCAGTCCTAGCGGGGCTTTATACTACGAGCAGTACTTC. It translates to CASSPSGALYYEQYF. Using reference TRBV5-4 and TRBJ2-7 for the parts outside the CDR3, the full variable domain is ETGVTQSPTHLIKTRGQQVTLRCSSQSGHNTVSWYQQALGQGPQFIFQYYREEENGRGNFPPRFSGLQFPNYSSELNVNALELDDSALYLCASSPSGALYYEQYFGPGTRLTVT.

V and J are TRBV27 and TRBJ2-3; D call uncertain. V gave up 7 bases and J gave up 3 bases, with 14 bases separating them. The CDR3 totals 14 residues. Germline assignment: CDR1 MNHEY and CDR2 SMNVEV (reference sequence). CDR3: CASTWSINTDTQYF. As DNA, the CDR3 is TGTGCCAGCACCTGGTCAATAAATACAGATACGCAGTATTTT.

The chain recombines TRBV2 with TRBJ2-1; D call uncertain. V gave up 3 bases and J gave up 9 bases, with 15 bases separating them. Germline CDR1 reads SNHLY; CDR2 reads FYNNEI. This CDR3 region has 14 residues. The CDR3 is CASSDEVARGEQFF. For the CDR3, the DNA is TGTGCCAGCAGTGACGAGGTGGCGAGAGGTGAGCAGTTCTTC.